The clone carrying this T cell receptor beta chain has a handful of counts. Antigen specificity is unknown. TCRdb analysed the 5' RACE reads with MiXCR anew, one entry per CDR3 protein. Among about 410,000 distinct CDR3 sequences, about 22% were seen once, and the ten largest hold roughly 13%. This CDR3 spans 13 amino acids. The germline gives CDR1 SQVTM, CDR2 ANQGSEA. Trimming removed 4 bases from V and 2 bases from J, with 12 bases in between. The sample comes from a study of T-cell memory formation after mild COVID-19. General observations from the study: Clones shrinking from day 15 to 85 showed even CD4/CD8 mixes; later expanders tilted CD4+. Some SARS-CoV-2-responding clones were already detected in memory before infection.

Sample: PBMCs or a T cell subset sorted from them (not recorded which). This TCR came from an adult woman who had mild COVID-19 (a few samples of this study predate the infection). Cell type and time point are not known. The chain joins TRBV29-1 to TRBJ2-7; the D is unclear. The CDR3 DNA reads TGCAGCGTTGGCTCCGGTATAGCCTACGAGCAGTACTTC. It translates to CSVGSGIAYEQYF.